The clone carrying this T cell receptor (beta chain) was observed at least ten times. Its antigen remains unidentified. The iRepertoire nested amplicon-rescue multiplex PCR amplified TCR alpha and beta CDR3s from RNA. TCRdb re-called the multiplex PCR reads with MiXCR, one entry per CDR3 protein. The profile shows some 190,000 distinct CDR3 sequences, about 32% of them singletons. These data belong to a study of glioma-infiltrating T cells. Whole-study results and caveats: Tissue-blood divergence was below expectation in non-neoplastic patients, above in gliomas.

The sequenced sample consisted of glioma tissue, nonneoplastic brain tissue, or PBMCs (not recorded which). The sequence derives from a human donor with low-grade glioma or glioblastoma, undergoing nonglioma brain surgery, or in good health (not recorded which).

The CDR3 spells CASSSGQGGETQYF. CDR3 in DNA: TGTGCCAGCAGTTCTGGACAGGGGGGGGAGACCCAGTACTTC. This chain connects TRBV6-1 to TRBJ2-5; 10 bases fit TRBD1. This CDR3 region has 14 residues. The germline CDR1 and CDR2 sequences are MNHNS and SASEGT. V was pared by 5 bases and J by 5 bases, with 5 bases of the junction left unmatched.